This TCR beta chain derives from a study of human T cells and chemical hapten exposure (dated by TCRdb to about 2021). Study-level background: For sensitization, 2% DPC in acetone was applied to a 2 cm by 2 cm area of upper inner arm skin. Throughout the approximately 24-week study period, patients were also given weekly therapeutic DPC doses on the scalp. Patch testing was done on the upper back using Finn chambers containing 0.01% DPC, and results were scored after 6 days according to International Contact Dermatitis Research Group standards. Most of the patients in the cohort were female, and the cohort covered alopecia areata with under or over 50% scalp involvement, alopecia totalis and alopecia universalis. Libraries were pooled for sequencing, and variation in per-sample TCR yields was attributed mainly to small differences in library volumes within the pool. Peripheral blood TCR repertoire changes were tracked in vivo in alopecia patients during primary and secondary sensitization to the hapten diphenylcyclopropenone (DPC). Blood samples were taken from patients before sensitization (week 0) and at 2, 6 and about 24 weeks after DPC sensitization. Under 30 alopecia patients gave blood for TCR sequencing at one to four time points (pre-sensitization, 2, 6 and 24 weeks).

The investigation overall reported the following: Expanded TCRs formed significantly more large CDR3 similarity clusters than pre-sensitization or healthy control sets, consistent with antigen-driven responses. Repeated subsampling changed both the strength of the expansion versus patch-test correlation and the threshold at which that correlation became significant. All patients had alopecia, a presumed autoimmune disease, so their immune response might differ from that of healthy individuals. Patch test score correlated positively with the number of PT1 expanded TCRs, reaching significance at thresholds 8, 16 and 32 but not at 4. No change with DPC sensitization was found in the number of TCRs above 1 in 1000 frequency, and no evidence of global repertoire structure alterations was found.

CDR1 MNHEY and CDR2 SVGEGT are derived from the germline V gene. From the cysteine up to the valine, the CDR3 has a length of 14 residues. Only the CDR3 part of the read is kept: 42 bases, read in frame from the first base. Trimming at the junction amounts to 5 bases on V and 3 bases on J, and the germline ends lie 14 bases apart. With regard to this clonotype: Its recognized antigen is unknown. No base qualities exist here, and no much larger clone lies one base off it.

Library generation was performed with RACE. The sequencing machine was a NextSeq 500. During library preparation, unique molecular identifiers were attached to individual cDNA molecules so that TCRs could be counted in a quantitative, reproducible way. Both TCR alpha and TCR beta chains were sequenced from each blood RNA sample. On the study's bioinformatics: The median number of TCRs per sample was around 100,000, ranging from about 23,224 to 700,000. The Decombinator software suite was used to annotate the V, J and CDR3 of the TCR reads. Every sample was subsampled to the same number of TCRs (28,000) for the PS versus PT1 abundance plots. Expanded TCRs were defined as absent before sensitization and observed at least eight times at the 2-week time point. TCRdb reprocessed the public reads (quality trimming at Q25 with fastp, clone calling with MiXCR) and kept in-frame beta chains. When rows share a CDR3 protein, they turn into one entry using the most common DNA and genes. The V and J calls come from TCRdb's annotation, not from the publication. The sample table holds 110,000 or so distinct CDR3 sequences, of which less than 40% were seen once. The leading ten clones occupy roughly 2.5% of the sample.

In the paper's terms, the time point label means: patch test 3, about 24 weeks after DPC sensitization. The intended sense of this specimen's treatment or condition label: therapeutic diphenylcyclopropenone sensitization with weekly scalp DPC. Blood at each patch-test visit was drawn before the patch test was applied. To be eligible, patients had to be aged 18 to 70, diagnosed with alopecia and judged suitable for DPC therapy, while pregnant patients were excluded. Total RNA was extracted from unfractionated whole blood that had been collected in Tempus Blood RNA tubes. The rearranged chain carries TRBV6-2 or TRBV6-3 and TRBJ2-7; D gene: possibly TRBD1, on 6 matching bases. The TCR sequence derives from a man aged 40-49 years with alopecia areata. Some clones in this sample may be carry-over from other donors' samples. Sequencing used whole blood, obtained in connection with sensitization to the hapten diphenylcyclopropenone (DPC). The bases are TGTGCCAGCAGTACAGGGCTGCGGAACTACGAGCAGTACGTC. Its protein reads: CASSTGLRNYEQYV.